These 8 T cell receptor beta chains originate from one sample sequenced in a study of T cells in Graves' hyperthyroidism and ophthalmopathy. From RNA transcripts, TCR beta CDR3 regions were amplified. Using the HTBI primer set, a first-round RT-PCR was run on the TCR CDR3. TCRdb re-derived calls from the multiplex PCR reads in MiXCR, one entry per CDR3 protein. The sample lists 200,000 to 250,000 distinct CDR3 sequences, roughly 18% seen once, with 50% in the top ten. Sample: blood. Every receptor here comes from a man aged 50 or older with Graves' hyperthyroidism.

This clonotype was counted between two and nine times. The V gene is TRBV9, the J gene TRBJ2-1, with 13 bases identical to TRBD2. The CDR3 covers 16 residues. V gave up 4 bases and J gave up 10 bases; unmatched junction bases: 11. Germline values: CDR1 SGDLS, CDR2 YYNGEE. CDR3: CASSSTGTSGIDEQFF. As DNA, the CDR3 is TGTGCCAGCAGCTCCACCGGGACTAGCGGGATAGACGAGCAGTTCTTC.

The chain employs TRBV9 and TRBJ2-1, with D perhaps matching TRBD1 or TRBD2 (5 bases each). Germline loops: CDR1 SGDLS, CDR2 YYNGEE. Deletions cut 7 bases from V and 8 bases from J, with 22 bases between. The CDR3 spans 15 residues. The CDR3 nucleotides read TGTGCCAGCGGAGCGGATGGGACGGCTAAGGATGAGCAGTTCTTC. Its protein product is CASGADGTAKDEQFF.

This chain links TRBV9 with TRBJ2-1; D is perhaps TRBD2 (5 bases). Per germline, CDR1 SGDLS and CDR2 YYNGEE. The CDR3 is 16 residues long. The V end lost 4 bases, the J end lost 0 bases, and 14 bases lay between the germline ends. The DNA for the CDR3 is TGTGCCAGCAGCTGGGCTAGCCGAAGCTCCTACAATGAGCAGTTCTTC. Translation: CASSWASRSSYNEQFF.

This chain connects TRBV9 to TRBJ2-5; 8 bases line up with TRBD1. The ends lost 0 bases at V and 1 base at J; junction bases unmatched: 2. This CDR3 region has 15 residues. Germline CDR1 SGDLS, CDR2 YYNGEE. The CDR3 spells CASSVGTGFQETQYF. The CDR3 bases are TGTGCCAGCAGCGTAGGGACAGGGTTCCAAGAGACCCAGTACTTC.

This clonotype was seen a few times. The chain recombines TRBV10-2 with TRBJ2-7; 12 nucleotides align to TRBD2. Germline V lookup: CDR1 WSHSY, CDR2 SAAADI. Trimming removed 3 bases from V and 4 bases from J; junction bases left unmatched: 7. The CDR3 spans 16 residues. The CDR3 here is CASSDPGLAGGYEQYF. CDR3 bases: TGCGCCAGCAGTGATCCAGGGCTAGCGGGAGGGTACGAGCAGTACTTC.

This clonotype occurred many times. The V and J genes are TRBV20-1 and TRBJ1-2; possible D gene TRBD1, 6 bases. CDR1 and CDR2 (germline): DFQATT, SNEGSKA (reference sequence). The CDR3 sequence is 15 residues long. Trimming took 1 base from V and 5 from J, leaving 17 bases between them. CDR3 protein: CSARGERGEMYGYTF. The CDR3 coding sequence is TGCAGTGCTAGAGGGGAGAGGGGGGAAATGTATGGCTACACCTTC.

The chain recombines TRBV10-2 with TRBJ2-7; D uncertain. The CDR3 has 11 residues. Trimming left V 4 bases short and J 5 bases short, with 6 bases between. Germline lookup yields CDR1 WSHSY and CDR2 SAAADI. CDR3: CASSVLNEQYF. In DNA, the CDR3 is TGCGCCAGCAGTGTTTTAAACGAGCAGTACTTC.

This clonotype was seen many times. V usage is TRBV6-1 and J usage is TRBJ2-1, with TRBD1 matching over 8 bases. The CDR3 loop spans 14 amino acids. CDR1 and CDR2 from the germline V gene are MNHNS and SASEGT. V lost 7 bases and J lost 4; bases outside the gene matches: 6. This chain's CDR3 is CASNGQGKYNEQFF. CDR3 DNA sequence: TGTGCCAGCAACGGACAGGGAAAATACAATGAGCAGTTCTTC.